This record looks at one T cell receptor beta chain sequence and its context. This receptor's antigen is unknown. For sequencing, an Illumina HiSeq 2000 was employed. The TCR beta cDNA libraries were made using 5'RACE template switching, a step that added both a universal primer site and unique molecular identifiers. cDNA synthesis was primed from the TCR beta constant segment and was followed by two successive PCR amplification steps. The original methods were these. Reads were demultiplexed and grouped by UMI with MIGEC, and clonotypes were assembled and quantified with MiTCR. To remove erroneous sequences, TCR cDNA sequences were retained only when supported by two or more reads. Downstream repertoire analysis used the tcR package, and clonotypes were matched across fractions by CDR3 nucleotide sequence plus V segment. VDJmatch was used to annotate antigen specificity against VDJdb, with one amino acid substitution in CDR3 permitted. The reads underwent TCRdb reprocessing, giving one record for each CDR3 protein sequence and no DNA. What appears here as the V and J calls and clone size reflects TCRdb's work, not the paper's. This specimen's table enumerates 150,000 or so distinct CDR3 sequences. Together, the top ten hold roughly 35% of the sample.

In the germline V gene, CDR1 corresponds to MGHDK and CDR2 to SYGVNS. The CDR3 measures 16 amino acids from cysteine to phenylalanine. No DNA is listed. HCMV-specific IgG was detected in serum with a commercial ELISA kit to determine HCMV serostatus. Peripheral blood mononuclear cells were isolated from blood by Ficoll density gradient centrifugation. This entry comes from a study of T cells expressing NK-cell markers (dated by TCRdb to 2018 to 2020). Regarding the research as a whole: TCR beta-chain repertoires were profiled in sorted CD3+CD56+NKG2C+, CD3+CD56+NKG2C- and CD3+CD56-NKG2C+ T-cell subsets from seven or eight donors. The eight sequenced donors were randomly selected healthy volunteers, three men and five women. Libraries were sequenced as 2 x 150 bp reads on Illumina HiSeq 2000/2500, MiSeq or NextSeq. Among the eight sequenced donors, seven were HCMV-seropositive and one was HCMV-seronegative.

The research as a whole found: Those dominant clonotypes were again the most abundant among CD3+CD56-NKG2C+ cells in several donors, at roughly 28.3-65%. In six donors, the dominant CD3+CD56+NKG2C+ clonotypes ranked among the top 10 CD8+ clonotypes, making up roughly 1.0-7.5% of CD8+ T cells. Whether the expanded NKG2C-expressing T cell clones were specific for HCMV antigens remained unclear.

Rearrangement joined TRBV25-1 to TRBJ2-3. What was sequenced was blood T cells: a sorted CD56 or NKG2C T cell subset, CD4+ or CD8+ T cells, or bulk PBMC T cells (not recorded which). The TCR sequence derives from a woman between 50 and 59 years old in good health. Donor details come from another sample of the same person, matched by shared clones. This receptor has the CDR3 CASSDPFTASTDTQYF.